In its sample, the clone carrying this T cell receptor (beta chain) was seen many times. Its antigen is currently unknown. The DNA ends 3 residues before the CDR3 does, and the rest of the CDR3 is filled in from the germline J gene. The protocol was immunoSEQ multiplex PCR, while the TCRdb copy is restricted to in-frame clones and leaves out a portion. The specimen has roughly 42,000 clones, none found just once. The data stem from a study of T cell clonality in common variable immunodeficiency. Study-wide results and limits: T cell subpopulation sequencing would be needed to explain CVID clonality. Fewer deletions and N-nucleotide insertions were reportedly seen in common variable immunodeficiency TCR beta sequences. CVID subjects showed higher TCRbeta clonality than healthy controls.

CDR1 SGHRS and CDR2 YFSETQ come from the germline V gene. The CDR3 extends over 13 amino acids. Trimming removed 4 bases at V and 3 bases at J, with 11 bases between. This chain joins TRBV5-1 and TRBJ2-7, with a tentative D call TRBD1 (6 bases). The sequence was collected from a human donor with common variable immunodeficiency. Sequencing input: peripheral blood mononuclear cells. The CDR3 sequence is CASSAPDSYEQYF. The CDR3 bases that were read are TGCGCCAGCAGCGCTCCGGACAGCTACGAG.